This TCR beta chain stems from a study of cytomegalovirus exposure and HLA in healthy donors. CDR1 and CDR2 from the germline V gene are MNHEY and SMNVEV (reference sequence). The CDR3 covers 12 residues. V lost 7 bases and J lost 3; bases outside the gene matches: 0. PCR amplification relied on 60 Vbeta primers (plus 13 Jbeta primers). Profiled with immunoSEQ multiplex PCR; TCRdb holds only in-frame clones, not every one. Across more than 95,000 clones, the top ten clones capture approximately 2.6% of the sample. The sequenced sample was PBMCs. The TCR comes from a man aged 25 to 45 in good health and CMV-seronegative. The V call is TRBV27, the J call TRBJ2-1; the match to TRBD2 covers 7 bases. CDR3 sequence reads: CASTSGYNEQFF. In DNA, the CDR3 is TGTGCCAGCACTAGCGGCTACAATGAGCAGTTCTTC.